One sample yielded the 10 T cell receptor beta chains listed below, sequenced in a study of blood T cell repertoires in COVID-19. Measured with immunoSEQ multiplex PCR; TCRdb has only the in-frame clones, and not every one. The sample carries 150,000 to 200,000 clones, roughly 90% recorded once. Source material: peripheral blood. The receptor source for this set is a woman aged 70 to 79 with acute or convalescent COVID-19.

The chain links TRBV18 to TRBJ2-4; maybe TRBD2 (6 bases). The CDR3 extends over 17 amino acids. Germline V CDR1 and CDR2: KGHSH, LQKENI. With 3 bases removed from V and 0 bases from J, the gap between germline ends came to 15 bases. CDR3 DNA: TGTGCCAGCTCACCGGTTCGGGGAGGACTAGCCAAAAACATTCAGTACTTC. Encoded protein: CASSPVRGGLAKNIQYF. The full variable domain, its missing parts supplied by reference TRBV18 and TRBJ2-4, is NAGVMQNPRHLVRRRGQEARLRCSPMKGHSHVYWYRQLPEEGLKFMVYLQKENIIDESGMPKERFSAEFPKEGPSILRIQQVVRGDSAAYFCASSPVRGGLAKNIQYFGAGTRLSVL.

This chain joins TRBV28 and TRBJ1-2; D is undetermined. V lost 0 bases and J 8 bases, leaving 16 bases between the germline ends. The CDR3 is 15 amino acids. The germline CDR1 and CDR2 sequences are MDHEN and SYDVKM. The CDR3 is CASSLWGKGDKGYTF. The CDR3 DNA follows: TGTGCCAGCAGTTTATGGGGCAAAGGTGATAAGGGCTACACCTTC.

In its sample, this clone was seen a few times. This chain links TRBV6-5 with TRBJ1-4, with D possibly being TRBD1 (6 bases). Between the trimmed V and J ends, which lost 0 bases and 8 bases, there was a span of 10 bases. The CDR3 sequence is 14 residues long. The germline V gene encodes CDR1 MNHEY and CDR2 SVGAGI. The CDR3 DNA sequence: TGTGCCAGCAGTTACTCGGACGACAGGGAAAAACTGTTTTTT. It encodes CASSYSDDREKLFF.

The chain joins TRBV18 to TRBJ2-2; 12 positions match TRBD1. This CDR3 is 15 amino acids long. Losses at the gene ends were 4 bases for V and 4 bases for J; bases not matched to a gene: 1. Per germline, CDR1 KGHSH and CDR2 LQKENI. In DNA, the CDR3 is TGTGCCAGCTCACGGGACAGGGGGCTCACCGGGGAGCTGTTTTTT. This codes for CASSRDRGLTGELFF.

This chain connects TRBV7-2 to TRBJ2-7; a weak D match, TRBD1 (6 bases). The germline V gene has CDR1 SGHTA and CDR2 FQGNSA. There are 14 residues in the CDR3. Trimming took off 6 bases at V and 1 base at J, with 13 bases between the two ends. CDR3 bases: TGTGCCAGCAGTTTGCAGGGGACATCCTACGAGCAGTACTTC. Protein: CASSLQGTSYEQYF.

This chain's CDR3 is CASSTWTAYGYTF. DNA of the CDR3: TGTGCCAGCAGTACTTGGACAGCGTATGGCTACACCTTC. The genes are TRBV6-5 and TRBJ1-2; weak D call: TRBD1 (6 bases). Germline V lookup: CDR1 MNHEY, CDR2 SVGAGI. There are 13 residues in the CDR3. Trimming removed 5 bases at V and 5 bases at J, with 12 bases between.

The genes are TRBV6-5 and TRBJ2-5; D is possibly TRBD1 (6 bases). The CDR3 spans 14 residues. Germline V gene data show CDR1 as MNHEY and CDR2 as SVGAGI. Trimming removed 6 bases from V and 4 bases from J, with 15 bases in between. The CDR3 spells CASRTYGGGETQYF. The CDR3 coding sequence is TGTGCCAGCAGGACCTATGGGGGCGGAGAGACCCAGTACTTC.

This rearrangement joins TRBV5-1 to TRBJ2-5, with a tentative D call TRBD2 (7 bases). Germline CDR1 and CDR2: SGHRS and YFSETQ. The V end was cut by 0 bases, the J end by 2 bases, with 20 bases between. The CDR3 has 18 amino acids. The CDR3 DNA is TGCGCCAGCAGCTTGGCCGTCAATACAGGGAGGGATCAAGAGACCCAGTACTTC. It translates to CASSLAVNTGRDQETQYF.

The V gene is TRBV7-2, the J gene TRBJ2-7; 12 bases are a match to TRBD2. This CDR3 contains 14 residues. Germline values: CDR1 SGHTA, CDR2 FQGNSA. V gave up 1 base and J gave up 7 bases; unmatched junction bases: 2. CDR3 residues: CASSLGLAGEEQYF. The CDR3 nucleotides are TGTGCCAGCAGCTTAGGACTAGCGGGAGAAGAGCAGTACTTC.

The gene calls are TRBV6-5 and TRBJ1-2, with 7 bases lining up with TRBD1. The trim removed 2 bases at V and 8 bases at J, leaving 5 bases unmatched. Germline CDR1 is MNHEY and CDR2 is SVGAGI. The CDR3 spans 13 residues. The CDR3 spells CASSYDRALGYTF. CDR3 in DNA: TGTGCCAGCAGTTACGACAGGGCGCTCGGCTACACCTTC.